This passage covers 10 T cell receptor beta chains from one sample sequenced in a study of liver allograft versus peripheral blood T cells. Study as a whole: Recipients' peripheral blood T cell receptor repertoires were compared with those in transplanted livers.

MiXCR, run by TCRdb on the reads, gives a single entry per CDR3 protein. The table shows approximately 3,000 distinct CDR3 sequences, with 16% occurring only once. The receptors shown here come from a human patient who had a liver transplant. Part of the T cell pool may stem from the graft donor.

This clonotype ranks as medium-sized. The chain links TRBV12-3 or TRBV12-4 to TRBJ1-5; perhaps TRBD1 as D (6 bases). The CDR3 has 14 residues. The V end lost 7 bases, the J end lost 0 bases, and 10 bases lay between the germline ends. In DNA, the CDR3 is TGTGCCAGCACGAGGGGGAATAGCAATCAGCCCCAGCATTTT. Translating gives CASTRGNSNQPQHF.

The V gene is TRBV6-5, the J gene TRBJ2-2; the D gene is possibly TRBD2 (5 bases). The V end was cut by 0 bases, the J end by 7 bases, with 21 bases between. Per germline, CDR1 MNHEY and CDR2 SVGAGI. The length of the CDR3 is 18 residues. CDR3 in amino acids: CASSYSILGLGRGGELFF. CDR3 bases: TGTGCCAGCAGTTACTCGATCCTCGGCCTGGGGAGAGGCGGGGAGCTGTTTTTT.

The chain uses TRBV6-5 and TRBJ2-5; TRBD2 agrees at 12 bases. V was clipped by 5 bases and J by 4 bases; unmatched bases: 8. The CDR3 has 16 amino acids. Germline assignment: CDR1 MNHEY and CDR2 SVGAGI. The CDR3 DNA follows: TGTGCCAGCAGTCCACGGAAACTAGCGGGAGGAGAGACCCAGTACTTC. This encodes CASSPRKLAGGETQYF.

The chain is built from TRBV28 and TRBJ2-7; D is perhaps TRBD2 (6 bases). The V and J ends lost 5 bases and 7 bases respectively, with 18 bases between them. The CDR3 runs 14 residues. Germline V CDR1 and CDR2: MDHEN, SYDVKM. CDR3 in amino acids: CASSIGNGGLEQYF. CDR3 nucleotide sequence: TGTGCCAGCAGTATCGGCAACGGGGGTTTGGAGCAGTACTTC.

This clonotype is classed as medium-sized. The chain carries TRBV7-9 and TRBJ2-1, with D possibly TRBD2 on 5 matching bases. CDR3 length: 14 amino acids. Germline lookup yields CDR1 SEHNR and CDR2 FQNEAQ (reference sequence). V lost 5 bases and J 6 bases, leaving 14 bases between the germline ends. The CDR3 reads CASSRERLGNEQFF. CDR3 nucleotides: TGTGCCAGCAGCCGAGAGCGGTTGGGCAATGAGCAGTTCTTC.

The chain uses TRBV6-1 and TRBJ2-5; D may be TRBD1 or TRBD2 (5 bases each). The CDR3 contains 15 residues. Germline V gene data show CDR1 as MNHNS and CDR2 as SASEGT. Between the trimmed V and J ends, which lost 5 bases and 4 bases, there was a span of 17 bases. The CDR3 region has the DNA TGTGCCAGCAGTCCTCTTGGGGGAGAAGGAGAGACCCAGTACTTC. It yields the protein CASSPLGGEGETQYF.

V usage is TRBV7-2 and J usage is TRBJ2-3; TRBD2 matches 9 bases. This CDR3 region has 15 residues. From germline, CDR1 is SGHTA and CDR2 FQGNSA. Losses at the gene ends were 5 bases for V and 5 bases for J; bases not matched to a gene: 8. The CDR3 DNA follows: TGTGCCAGCAGCACCAGACTAGCGGACCAAGATACGCAGTATTTT. Residues: CASSTRLADQDTQYF.

This chain links TRBV15 with TRBJ2-5; D call uncertain. CDR3 length equals 13 residues. V gave up 0 bases and J gave up 3 bases, with 5 bases separating them. CDR1 is LNHNV, CDR2 YYDKDF, per germline (reference sequence). This chain's CDR3 is CATSRDREETQYF. CDR3 coding DNA: TGTGCCACCAGCAGAGATAGGGAAGAGACCCAGTACTTC. Combining the CDR3 with reference TRBV15 and TRBJ2-5 gives the whole variable domain DAMVIQNPRYQVTQFGKPVTLSCSQTLNHNVMYWYQQKSSQAPKLLFHYYDKDFNNEADTPDNFQSRRPNTSFCFLDIRSPGLGDTAMYLCATSRDREETQYFGPGTRLLVL.

This rearrangement joins TRBV2 to TRBJ1-6; D call uncertain. V dropped 6 bases and J dropped 9 bases, with 9 bases sitting between them. The CDR3 runs 12 residues. In germline, CDR1 is SNHLY, CDR2 FYNNEI. For the CDR3, the DNA is TGTGCCAGCAGGGGTGAGGGTTCACCCCTCCACTTT. This gives the protein CASRGEGSPLHF.

In its sample, this clonotype was seen a few times. The V and J genes are TRBV11-3 and TRBJ2-2; 13 nucleotides match TRBD2. Germline CDR1 reads SGHNT; CDR2 reads YENEEA. The CDR3 has 16 amino acids. Losses at the gene ends were 5 bases for V and 8 bases for J; bases not matched to a gene: 8. The CDR3 coding sequence is TGTGCCAGCAGCCCCGGGACTAGCGGGGAAGGAGGGGAGCTGTTTTTT. This encodes CASSPGTSGEGGELFF.